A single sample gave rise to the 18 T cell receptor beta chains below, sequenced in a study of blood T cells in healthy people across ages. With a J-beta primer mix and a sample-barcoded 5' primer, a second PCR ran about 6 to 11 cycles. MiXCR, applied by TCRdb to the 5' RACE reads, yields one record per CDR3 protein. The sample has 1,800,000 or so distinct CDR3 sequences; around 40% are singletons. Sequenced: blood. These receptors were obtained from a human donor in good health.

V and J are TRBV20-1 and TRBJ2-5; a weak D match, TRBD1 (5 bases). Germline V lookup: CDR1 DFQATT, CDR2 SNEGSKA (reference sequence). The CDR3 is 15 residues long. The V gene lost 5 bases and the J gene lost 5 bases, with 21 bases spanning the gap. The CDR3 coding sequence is TGCAGTGCTCAAAACGAATATGGGGCCGGGGAGACCCAGTACTTC. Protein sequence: CSAQNEYGAGETQYF.

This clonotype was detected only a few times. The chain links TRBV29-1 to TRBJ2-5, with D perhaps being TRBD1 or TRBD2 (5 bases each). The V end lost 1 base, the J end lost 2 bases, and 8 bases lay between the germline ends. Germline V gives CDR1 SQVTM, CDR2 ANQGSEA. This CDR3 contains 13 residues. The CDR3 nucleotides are TGCAGCGTTGAAGGGGGACGGCAAGAGACCCAGTACTTC. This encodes CSVEGGRQETQYF.

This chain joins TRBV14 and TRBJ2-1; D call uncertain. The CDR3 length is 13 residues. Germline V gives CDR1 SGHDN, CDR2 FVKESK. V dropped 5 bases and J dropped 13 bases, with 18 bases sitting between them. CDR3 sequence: CASSSELANIQFF. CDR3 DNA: TGTGCCAGCAGCTCCGAACTGGCAAACATTCAGTTCTTC.

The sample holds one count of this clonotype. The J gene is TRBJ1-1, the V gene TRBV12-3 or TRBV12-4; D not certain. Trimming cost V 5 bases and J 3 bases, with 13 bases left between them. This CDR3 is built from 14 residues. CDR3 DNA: TGTGCCAGCAGTATGGCCCGAGGGTACACTGAAGCTTTCTTT. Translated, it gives CASSMARGYTEAFF.

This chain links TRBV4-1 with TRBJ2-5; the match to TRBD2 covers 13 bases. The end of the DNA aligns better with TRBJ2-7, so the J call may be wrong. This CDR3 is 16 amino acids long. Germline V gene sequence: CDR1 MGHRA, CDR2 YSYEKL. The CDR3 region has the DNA TGCGCCAGCAGCCAACGACTAGCGGGGGGTCTGTACGAGCAGTACTTC. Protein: CASSQRLAGGLYEQYF.

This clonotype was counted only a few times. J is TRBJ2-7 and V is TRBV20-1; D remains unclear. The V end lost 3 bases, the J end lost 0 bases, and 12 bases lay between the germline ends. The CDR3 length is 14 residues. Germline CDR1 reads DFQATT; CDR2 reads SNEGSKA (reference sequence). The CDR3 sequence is CSASTGPSSYEQYF. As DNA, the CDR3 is TGCAGTGCTAGCACCGGGCCGAGCTCCTACGAGCAGTACTTC.

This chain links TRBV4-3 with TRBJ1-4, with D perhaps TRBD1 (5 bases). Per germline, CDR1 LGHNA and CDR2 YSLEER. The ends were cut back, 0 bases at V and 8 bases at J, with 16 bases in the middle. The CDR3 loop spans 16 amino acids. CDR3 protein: CASSQDIGGVGEKLFF. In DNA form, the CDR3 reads TGCGCCAGCAGCCAAGATATCGGAGGGGTCGGGGAAAAACTGTTTTTT.

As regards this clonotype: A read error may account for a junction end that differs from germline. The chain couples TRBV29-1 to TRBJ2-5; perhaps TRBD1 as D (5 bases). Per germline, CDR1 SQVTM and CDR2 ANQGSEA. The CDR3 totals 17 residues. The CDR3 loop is CSVEDIDGRVIQGTQYF. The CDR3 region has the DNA TGCAGCGTTGAAGACATTGATGGCAGGGTAATCCAAGGGACCCAGTACTTC.

CDR3 region: CASSNRGTMLQSYGYTF. The CDR3 nucleotides read TGTGCCAGCAGCAACCGGGGCACCATGCTCCAATCCTATGGCTACACCTTC. The V and J genes are TRBV12-3 or TRBV12-4 and TRBJ1-2; a weak D match, TRBD1 (5 bases). The CDR3 length is 17 residues. V gave up 6 bases and J gave up 4 bases, with 24 bases separating them.

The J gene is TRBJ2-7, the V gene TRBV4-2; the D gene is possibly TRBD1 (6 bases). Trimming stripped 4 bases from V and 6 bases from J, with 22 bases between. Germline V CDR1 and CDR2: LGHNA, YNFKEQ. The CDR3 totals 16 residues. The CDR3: CASSRQSGTNPSEQYF. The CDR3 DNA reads TGTGCCAGCAGCCGTCAGTCCGGGACAAACCCCAGCGAGCAGTACTTC.

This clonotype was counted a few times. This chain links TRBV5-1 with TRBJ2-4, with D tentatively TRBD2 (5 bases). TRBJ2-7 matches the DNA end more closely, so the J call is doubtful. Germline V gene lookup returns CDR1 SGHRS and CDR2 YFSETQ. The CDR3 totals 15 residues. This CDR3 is CASSLAERRMNEQYF. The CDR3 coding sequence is TGCGCCAGCAGCTTGGCCGAGCGGCGGATGAACGAGCAGTACTTC.

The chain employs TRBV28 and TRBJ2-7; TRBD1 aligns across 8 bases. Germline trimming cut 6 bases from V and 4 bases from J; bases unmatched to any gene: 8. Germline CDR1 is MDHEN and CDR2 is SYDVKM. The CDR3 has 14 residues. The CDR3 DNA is TGTGCCAGCAGAGGGACAGGCCGTGGGTACGAGCAGTACTTC. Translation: CASRGTGRGYEQYF.

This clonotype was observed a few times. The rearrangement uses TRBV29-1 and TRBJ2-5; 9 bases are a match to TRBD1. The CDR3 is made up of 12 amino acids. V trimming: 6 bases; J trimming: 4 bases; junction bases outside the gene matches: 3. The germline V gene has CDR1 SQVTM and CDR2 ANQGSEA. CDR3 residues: CSVVTGGETQYF. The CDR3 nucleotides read TGCAGCGTGGTGACAGGGGGAGAGACCCAGTACTTC.

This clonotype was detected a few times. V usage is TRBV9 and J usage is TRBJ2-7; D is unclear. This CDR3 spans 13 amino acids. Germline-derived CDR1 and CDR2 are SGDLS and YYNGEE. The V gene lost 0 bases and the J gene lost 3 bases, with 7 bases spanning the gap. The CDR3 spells CASSVGNGYEQYF. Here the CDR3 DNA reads TGTGCCAGCAGCGTAGGCAACGGCTACGAGCAGTACTTC.

CDR3 sequence reads: CASSLGPPVLQETQYF. The CDR3 DNA sequence: TGTGCCAGCAGCCTAGGGCCACCGGTCCTCCAAGAGACCCAGTACTTC. The V call is TRBV5-6, the J call TRBJ2-5; no clear D. The germline CDR1 and CDR2 sequences are SGHDT and YYEEEE. This CDR3 comprises 16 residues. The V and J ends lost 4 bases and 1 base respectively, with 17 bases between them.

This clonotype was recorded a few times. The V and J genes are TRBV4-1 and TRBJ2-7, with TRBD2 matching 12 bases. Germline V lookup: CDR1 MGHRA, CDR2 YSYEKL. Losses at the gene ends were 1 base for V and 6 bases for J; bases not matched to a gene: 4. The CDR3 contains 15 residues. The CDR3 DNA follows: TGCGCCAGCAGCCAAGCACTAGCGGGGGGTACCGAGCAGTACTTC. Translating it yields CASSQALAGGTEQYF.

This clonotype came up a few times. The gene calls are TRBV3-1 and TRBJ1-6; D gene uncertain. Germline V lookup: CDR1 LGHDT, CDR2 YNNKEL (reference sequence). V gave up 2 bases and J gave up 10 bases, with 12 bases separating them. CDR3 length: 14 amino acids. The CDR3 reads CASSQPFDHSPLHF. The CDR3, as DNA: TGTGCCAGCAGCCAACCTTTTGACCACTCACCCCTCCACTTT.

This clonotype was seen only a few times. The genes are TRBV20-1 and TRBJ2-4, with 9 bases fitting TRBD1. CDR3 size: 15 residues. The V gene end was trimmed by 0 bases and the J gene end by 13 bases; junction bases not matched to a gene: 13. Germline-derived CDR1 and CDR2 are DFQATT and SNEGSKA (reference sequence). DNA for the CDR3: TGCAGTGCTAGAGAACCGGGACAGGGTACCTACGGGCAGTACTTC. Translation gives CSAREPGQGTYGQYF.